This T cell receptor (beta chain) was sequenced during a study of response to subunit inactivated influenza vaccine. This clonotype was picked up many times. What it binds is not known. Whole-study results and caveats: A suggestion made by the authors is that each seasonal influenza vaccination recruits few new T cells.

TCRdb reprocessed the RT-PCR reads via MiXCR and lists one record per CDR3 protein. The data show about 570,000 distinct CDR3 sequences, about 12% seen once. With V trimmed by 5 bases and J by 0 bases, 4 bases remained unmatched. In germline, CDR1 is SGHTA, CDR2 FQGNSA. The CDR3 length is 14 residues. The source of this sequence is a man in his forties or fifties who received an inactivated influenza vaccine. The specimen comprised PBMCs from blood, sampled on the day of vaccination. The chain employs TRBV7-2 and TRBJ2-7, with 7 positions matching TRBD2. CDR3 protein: CASSATSVSYEQYF. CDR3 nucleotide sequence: TGTGCCAGCAGCGCAACTAGCGTCTCCTACGAGCAGTACTTC.